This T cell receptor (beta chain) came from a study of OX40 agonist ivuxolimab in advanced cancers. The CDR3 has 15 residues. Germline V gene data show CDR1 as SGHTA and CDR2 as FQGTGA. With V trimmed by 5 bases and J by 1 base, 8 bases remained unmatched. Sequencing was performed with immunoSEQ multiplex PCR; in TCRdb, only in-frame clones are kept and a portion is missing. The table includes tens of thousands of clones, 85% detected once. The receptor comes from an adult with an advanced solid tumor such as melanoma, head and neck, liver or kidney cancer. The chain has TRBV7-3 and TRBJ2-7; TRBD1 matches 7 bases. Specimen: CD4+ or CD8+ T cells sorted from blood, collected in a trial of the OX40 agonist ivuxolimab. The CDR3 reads CASSGFGTESYEQYF. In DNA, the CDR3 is TGTGCCAGCAGCGGGTTCGGGACAGAATCCTACGAGCAGTACTTC. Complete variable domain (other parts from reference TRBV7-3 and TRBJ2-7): GAGVSQTPSNKVTEKGKYVELRCDPISGHTALYWYRQSLGQGPEFLIYFQGTGAADDSGLPNDRFFAVRPEGSVSTLKIQRTERGDSAVYLCASSGFGTESYEQYFGPGTRLTVT.